These T cell receptor beta chains were read from a single sample in a study of circulating and synovial CD4+ cells in juvenile arthritis. Only in-frame clones appear in the TCRdb table, and some are missing; sequencing was by immunoSEQ multiplex PCR. The data show about 39,000 clones, approximately 93% seen once. Material for sequencing was CD4+ T cells from blood. The receptor set was obtained from a human donor with juvenile idiopathic arthritis. Both conserved end residues are part of each CDR3. D genes are given only for firm matches. Where a row states a size, it is once, few, many or the class of an expanded clone; other rows omit it.

TRBJ2-2	few	TRBV9	-	CASSPRVTGELFF	TGTGCCAGCAGCCCTCGGGTGACCGGGGAGCTGTTTTTT
TRBJ2-3	once	TRBV7-2	-	CASSSGGTRRDTQYF	TGTGCCAGCAGCTCAGGGGGGACTAGAAGGGATACGCAGTATTTT
TRBJ2-5	-	TRBV27	TRBD1	CASSFGTGQETQYF	TGTGCCAGCAGCTTTGGGACAGGACAAGAGACCCAGTACTTC
TRBJ1-1	-	TRBV6-1	-	CASSERAPAFF	TGTGCCAGCAGTGAGAGGGCGCCGGCTTTCTTT
TRBJ1-6	-	TRBV30	-	CAWSVVTGDSPLHF	TGTGCCTGGAGTGTGGTGACGGGGGATTCCCCCCTCCACTTT
TRBJ2-5	-	TRBV6-5	TRBD1	CASSWGQGQETQYF	TGTGCCAGCAGTTGGGGACAGGGTCAAGAGACCCAGTACTTC
TRBJ2-7	-	TRBV19	-	CASSSQESYEQYF	TGTGCCAGTAGTAGTCAGGAATCCTACGAGCAGTACTTC
TRBJ1-3	-	TRBV6-5	-	CASSSHTEFSGNTIYF	TGTGCCAGCAGTTCCCATACAGAGTTCTCTGGAAACACCATATATTTT
TRBJ2-2	-	TRBV12-5	-	CASQRQVNTGELFF	TGTGCTAGCCAGAGACAGGTCAACACCGGGGAGCTGTTTTTT
TRBJ2-2	-	TRBV15	TRBD1	CATSRDGDRGRFGELFF	TGTGCCACCAGCAGAGATGGGGACAGGGGGCGCTTCGGGGAGCTGTTTTTT
TRBJ1-6	-	TRBV5-1	TRBD1	CASSVSPGQGRAPLHF	TGCGCCAGCAGCGTATCACCGGGACAGGGTCGGGCACCCCTCCACTTT
TRBJ1-3	-	TRBV12-5	TRBD1	CASGLVPRRGQVGNTIYF	TGTGCTAGTGGTTTGGTACCAAGGAGGGGGCAAGTCGGAAACACCATATATTTT
TRBJ1-1	-	TRBV7-6	TRBD1	CASSLPGQGAGAFF	TGTGCCAGCAGCCTCCCCGGACAGGGGGCAGGAGCTTTCTTT
TRBJ2-4	-	TRBV13	-	CASIRRGQPNIQYF	TGTGCCAGCATTCGGCGGGGGCAGCCAAACATTCAGTACTTC
TRBJ1-4	-	TRBV18	TRBD1	CASSPRTGEEKLFF	TGTGCCAGCTCACCAAGGACAGGGGAAGAAAAACTGTTTTTT
TRBJ1-1	-	TRBV9	TRBD1	CASSVGTGNTEAFF	TGTGCCAGCAGCGTAGGGACAGGGAACACTGAAGCTTTCTTT
TRBJ1-6	few	TRBV28	TRBD1	CASRIDRANSPLHF	TGTGCCAGCAGGATTGACAGGGCAAATTCCCCCCTCCACTTT
TRBJ2-3	-	TRBV19	TRBD2	CASSTTSGVVDTQYF	TGTGCCAGTAGTACGACTAGCGGGGTAGTAGATACGCAGTATTTT
TRBJ2-1	-	TRBV5-4	TRBD1	CASSEGQGAGSYNEQFF	TGTGCCAGCAGCGAGGGACAGGGGGCGGGCTCCTACAATGAGCAGTTCTTC
TRBJ2-3	-	TRBV4-2	TRBD2	CASSQEGGVAGWAFTDTQYF	TGTGCCAGCAGCCAAGAGGGGGGAGTAGCGGGGTGGGCGTTTACAGATACGCAGTATTTT
TRBJ2-3	-	TRBV6-6	-	CASMGGGSTDTQYF	TGTGCCAGCATGGGTGGCGGGTCTACAGATACGCAGTATTTT
TRBJ1-4	-	TRBV10-3	-	CAISADEGEKLFF	TGTGCCATCAGCGCAGATGAGGGTGAAAAACTGTTTTTT
TRBJ1-3	-	TRBV2	-	CASTLQELAGNTIYF	TGTGCCAGCACCCTACAGGAGCTCGCTGGAAACACCATATATTTT
TRBJ2-3	-	TRBV5-1	-	CASRARADTQYF	TGCGCCAGCAGAGCCCGGGCAGATACGCAGTATTTT
TRBJ1-2	-	TRBV19	-	CASSIRERIGGGYTF	TGTGCCAGTAGTATCCGGGAACGCATCGGTGGAGGCTACACCTTC
TRBJ1-1	-	TRBV11-3	-	CASSLRAGANTEAFF	TGTGCCAGCAGCTTGAGGGCAGGGGCTAACACTGAAGCTTTCTTT
TRBJ2-2	once	TRBV9	-	CASSDQNTGELFF	TGTGCCAGCAGCGATCAGAACACCGGGGAGCTGTTTTTT
TRBJ1-5	-	TRBV30	-	CAWSVSSGPNQPQHF	TGTGCCTGGAGTGTAAGTTCAGGGCCCAATCAGCCCCAGCATTTT
TRBJ2-7	-	TRBV18	-	CASSPPVGQGTGSYEQYF	TGTGCCAGCTCACCACCTGTTGGGCAGGGGACGGGCTCCTACGAGCAGTACTTC
TRBJ2-1	-	TRBV11-2	TRBD2	CASSSIAGAYNEQFF	TGTGCCAGCAGCTCCATAGCGGGGGCCTACAATGAGCAGTTCTTC
TRBJ2-2	-	TRBV19	-	CASSSSRGSGELFF	TGTGCCAGTAGTAGTAGTCGCGGCAGCGGGGAGCTGTTTTTT
TRBJ1-2	-	TRBV5-1	TRBD1	CASSLEGQAYGYTF	TGCGCCAGCAGCCTGGAGGGACAGGCCTATGGCTACACCTTC
TRBJ1-6	-	TRBV10-3	TRBD1	CAIRIQGASNSPLHF	TGTGCCATCAGGATACAGGGGGCATCGAATTCCCCCCTCCACTTT
TRBJ2-1	once	TRBV7-9	TRBD2	CASSPPSSGGANEQFF	TGTGCCAGCAGCCCTCCTTCTAGCGGGGGGGCCAATGAGCAGTTCTTC
TRBJ2-3	-	TRBV16	TRBD2	CASSQASGGFHLTDTQYF	TGTGCCAGCAGCCAGGCTAGCGGGGGGTTTCACCTCACAGATACGCAGTATTTT
TRBJ2-4	-	TRBV6-5	-	CASSSQTGRRYF	TGTGCCAGCAGTTCTCAAACAGGGCGGAGGTACTTC
TRBJ1-2	-	TRBV19	-	CASSIAGDTFYGYTF	TGTGCCAGTAGTATAGCGGGAGACACCTTCTATGGCTACACCTTC
TRBJ2-2	-	TRBV7-3	-	CASSLDRQTGELFF	TGTGCCAGCAGCTTGGACCGACAGACCGGGGAGCTGTTTTTT
TRBJ2-5	-	TRBV7-3	TRBD2	CASSLTGRVGLAGGQETQYF	TGTGCCAGCAGCTTAACTGGGCGAGTGGGGCTAGCGGGGGGACAAGAGACCCAGTACTTC
TRBJ2-5	-	TRBV19	TRBD2	CASSRVGLAGQETQYF	TGTGCCAGTAGCAGAGTGGGACTAGCGGGCCAAGAGACCCAGTACTTC
TRBJ2-3	-	TRBV5-1	-	CASSLQPIGSDTQYF	TGCGCCAGCAGCTTGCAACCGATCGGGTCAGATACGCAGTATTTT
TRBJ2-1	-	TRBV18	TRBD2	CASSPVLPGLALYNEQFF	TGTGCCAGCTCACCGGTTCTACCGGGACTAGCTCTCTACAATGAGCAGTTCTTC
TRBJ1-1	-	TRBV7-2	TRBD1	CASSLGQTNTEAFF	TGTGCCAGCAGCCTGGGACAGACGAACACTGAAGCTTTCTTT